These 30 T cell receptor beta chains came from one sample sequenced in a study of breast tumors, draining lymph nodes, adjacent tissues. MiXCR was run by TCRdb on the multiplex PCR reads, yielding one entry per CDR3 protein. The table shows about 15,000 distinct CDR3 sequences, with over 45% occurring only once. The sequenced material came from tumor-adjacent breast tissue. The receptors come from a female donor with breast cancer. Some clones in this sample may be carry-over from other donors' samples.

The V and J genes are TRBV9 and TRBJ1-6, with a possible D match to TRBD1 (5 bases). Germline CDR1 and CDR2: SGDLS and YYNGEE. V was pared by 0 bases and J by 8 bases, with 15 bases between. The CDR3 runs to 16 residues. The DNA for the CDR3 is TGTGCCAGCAGCGTAGGTGGCAGGGTTATGCATTCACCCCTCCACTTT. Translation gives CASSVGGRVMHSPLHF.

The V gene is TRBV7-9, the J gene TRBJ1-4; D possibly corresponds to TRBD1 (6 bases). Germline lookup yields CDR1 SEHNR and CDR2 FQNEAQ (reference sequence). Deletions cut 9 bases from V and 1 base from J, with 9 bases between. The CDR3 length is 13 residues. The CDR3 DNA reads as TGTGCCAGTCAGGGGAGAACTAATGAAAAACTGTTTTTT. It translates to CASQGRTNEKLFF.

This clonotype counts as medium-sized. This chain links TRBV20-1 with TRBJ1-2; D is unclear. The CDR3 is 12 amino acids. CDR1 is DFQATT and CDR2 is SNEGSKA in the germline V gene (reference sequence). Trimming stripped 5 bases from V and 4 bases from J, with 11 bases between. The CDR3 here is CSAGTSGYGYTF. CDR3 nucleotides: TGCAGTGCTGGCACTAGTGGCTATGGCTACACCTTC.

This clonotype was seen many times. CDR3 in DNA: TGCAGTGCATGGGGACTAGCGGGAGCCGCTTTTGGGGAGACCCAGTACTTC. Amino acids: CSAWGLAGAAFGETQYF. V usage is TRBV20-1 and J usage is TRBJ2-5; 14 nucleotides line up with TRBD2. This CDR3 region has 17 residues. J was trimmed by 5 bases and V by 6 bases; bases with no gene match: 14. CDR1 is DFQATT, CDR2 SNEGSKA, per germline (reference sequence).

The chain employs TRBV2 and TRBJ2-7; D uncertain. Germline V CDR1 and CDR2: SNHLY, FYNNEI. The CDR3 loop spans 14 amino acids. Trimming stripped 1 base from V and 0 bases from J, with 7 bases between. CDR3: CASSEGLRSYEQYF. The CDR3 region has the DNA TGTGCCAGCAGTGAAGGGTTACGCTCCTACGAGCAGTACTTC.

The genes are TRBV28 and TRBJ2-7; 8 nucleotides line up with TRBD1. This CDR3 is built from 18 residues. CDR1 is MDHEN and CDR2 is SYDVKM in the germline V gene. J was trimmed by 1 base and V by 4 bases; bases with no gene match: 15. CDR3 sequence reads: CASSSVYYRGERSYEQYF. The CDR3 coding sequence is TGTGCCAGCAGTTCAGTCTATTACAGGGGGGAAAGGTCCTACGAGCAGTACTTC.

The J gene is TRBJ2-7, the V gene TRBV12-3 or TRBV12-4, with TRBD2 matching 8 bases. J was trimmed by 2 bases and V by 6 bases; bases with no gene match: 27. The CDR3 spans 21 residues. CDR3 in amino acids: CASRYLDKASRGTSGTYEQYF. The CDR3 DNA reads as TGTGCCAGCAGATACCTGGACAAAGCGTCTAGGGGAACTAGCGGAACCTACGAGCAGTACTTC.

This clonotype has a count of ten or more. The rearrangement uses TRBV6-1 and TRBJ1-5; D might be TRBD1 (5 bases). This CDR3 comprises 13 residues. Trimming removed 6 bases at V and 6 bases at J, with 12 bases between. Germline V gives CDR1 MNHNS, CDR2 SASEGT. The CDR3 loop reads CASRQGDIQPQHF. The CDR3 bases are TGTGCCAGCAGGCAGGGAGACATTCAGCCCCAGCATTTT.

Ten or more counts support this clonotype. The chain couples TRBV7-9 to TRBJ2-5; tentatively, D is TRBD1 (6 bases). Deletions cut 11 bases from V and 5 bases from J, with 18 bases between. Per the germline V gene, CDR1 is SEHNR and CDR2 is FQNEAQ (reference sequence). The CDR3 runs to 13 residues. The DNA of the CDR3 is TGTGCCGGAAACAGGGCCACCGGGGAGACCCAGTACTTC. Translated: CAGNRATGETQYF. The variable domain in full, with the rest retrieved from reference TRBV7-9 and TRBJ2-5, is DTGVSQNPRHKITKRGQNVTFRCDPISEHNRLYWYRQTLGQGPEFLTYFQNEAQLEKSRLLSDRFSAERPKGSFSTLEIQRTEQGDSAMYLCAGNRATGETQYFGPGTRLLVL.

The table lists this clonotype with many counts. A read error is possible here, since a much larger clone lies one base away. CDR3 bases: TGTGCCAGCAGTCACGGACGGAACAATGAGCAGTTCTTC. Residues: CASSHGRNNEQFF. V is TRBV6-1 and J is TRBJ2-1; D is unclear. CDR3 length: 13 amino acids. From germline, CDR1 is MNHNS and CDR2 SASEGT. V was cut by 5 bases and J by 5 bases, with 10 bases left in between.

In its sample, this clonotype was seen many times. The genes are TRBV6-5 and TRBJ2-5; 10 nucleotides align to TRBD1. The V and J ends lost 5 bases and 5 bases, in that order; junction bases with no gene match: 8. Per germline, CDR1 MNHEY and CDR2 SVGAGI. The length of the CDR3 is 15 residues. This chain's CDR3 is CASSETGGAVETQYF. The CDR3 nucleotides read TGTGCCAGCAGTGAGACAGGGGGCGCGGTGGAGACCCAGTACTTC.

V and J are TRBV20-1 and TRBJ2-1; 11 nucleotides agree with TRBD2. Per the germline V gene, CDR1 is DFQATT and CDR2 is SNEGSKA (reference sequence). The J segment lost 5 bases and the V segment lost 6 bases, leaving 6 bases of the junction unmatched. The CDR3 is 14 amino acids. The CDR3 loop is CSAISGRGHNEQFF. CDR3 nucleotide sequence: TGCAGTGCAATTAGCGGGAGGGGCCACAATGAGCAGTTCTTC.

The chain combines TRBV20-1 with TRBJ1-6; D remains unclear. The germline V gene has CDR1 DFQATT and CDR2 SNEGSKA (reference sequence). Trimming left V 1 base short and J 0 bases short, with 13 bases between. The CDR3 is made up of 17 amino acids. CDR3 coding DNA: TGCAGTGCTAGAGCCTTCGGCGGGAGCTCCTATAATTCACCCCTCCACTTT. Its protein product is CSARAFGGSSYNSPLHF.

On this clonotype: With a much larger clone just one base away, this may be a read error. J is TRBJ2-3 and V is TRBV6-5; 9 bases align to TRBD1. V shed 5 bases and J 4 bases; nucleotides not matched to a gene: 7. CDR1 is MNHEY and CDR2 is SVGAGI in the germline V gene. This CDR3 has 15 residues. This CDR3 is CASSLRDRVADTQYF. Here the CDR3 DNA reads TGTGCCAGCAGTCTCCGGGACAGGGTCGCAGATACGCAGTATTTT.

This chain joins TRBV12-3 or TRBV12-4 and TRBJ1-4, with no clear D. CDR3 length: 14 residues. Deletions cut 9 bases from V and 8 bases from J, with 19 bases between. CDR3 bases: TGTGCCAGTAGAGTTCACGGGCCTGGGGAAAAACTGTTTTTT. Translating it yields CASRVHGPGEKLFF.

This clonotype was seen ten or more times. The rearrangement links TRBV28 to TRBJ2-2; 11 bases line up with TRBD2. The CDR3 spans 15 residues. CDR1 is MDHEN and CDR2 is SYDVKM in the germline V gene. V lost 5 bases, J lost 5 bases, and 4 bases stayed unmatched. As DNA, the CDR3 is TGTGCCAGCAGTACTAGCGGGAGTGGAACCGGGGAGCTGTTTTTT. This translates into CASSTSGSGTGELFF.

This clonotype was detected ten times or more. The V gene is TRBV5-1, the J gene TRBJ2-3; D may be TRBD2 (5 bases). The CDR3 loop spans 18 amino acids. Germline CDR1 reads SGHRS; CDR2 reads YFSETQ. Between the trimmed V and J ends, which lost 0 bases and 3 bases, there was a span of 20 bases. The DNA for the CDR3 is TGCGCCAGCAGCTTGGGGGCTGGAGGTGGTAAGAGAACAGATACGCAGTATTTT. Protein product: CASSLGAGGGKRTDTQYF.

This rearrangement joins TRBV6-1 to TRBJ2-7; D might be TRBD2 (6 bases). The V end was cut by 8 bases, the J end by 7 bases, with 12 bases between. Germline V gene data show CDR1 as MNHNS and CDR2 as SASEGT. CDR3 size: 11 residues. CDR3 residues: CASRGTVEQYF. The DNA of the CDR3 is TGTGCCAGCCGAGGGACTGTTGAGCAGTACTTC.

The chain's CDR3 is CSASDNYEQYV. The CDR3 DNA follows: TGCAGTGCTAGTGACAACTACGAGCAGTACGTC. This chain connects TRBV20-1 to TRBJ2-7; D remains ambiguous. The V gene's germline CDR1 is DFQATT and CDR2 SNEGSKA (reference sequence). CDR3 length equals 11 residues. The V and J ends lost 3 bases and 3 bases respectively, with 6 bases between them.

The chain carries TRBV20-1 and TRBJ2-1, with 8 positions matching TRBD2. This CDR3 comprises 13 residues. Trimming took 0 bases from V and 7 from J; bases not matched to a gene: 2. The germline CDR1 and CDR2 sequences are DFQATT and SNEGSKA (reference sequence). The CDR3 coding sequence is TGCAGTGCTAGAGATCGCGGGAGGAATGAGCAGTTCTTC. It encodes CSARDRGRNEQFF.

A single count supports this clonotype. This chain connects TRBV5-1 to TRBJ2-3, with unresolved D. Germline-derived CDR1 and CDR2 are SGHRS and YFSETQ. The CDR3 is 14 amino acids. V was cut by 0 bases and J by 1 base, with 6 bases left in between. CDR3 in amino acids: CASSLDIRTDTQYF. CDR3 in DNA: TGCGCCAGCAGCTTGGACATCCGCACAGATACGCAGTATTTT. The full variable domain, in which reference TRBV5-1 and TRBJ2-3 provide the parts outside the CDR3, is KAGVTQTPRYLIKTRGQQVTLSCSPISGHRSVSWYQQTPGQGLQFLFEYFSETQRNKGNFPGRFSGRQFSNSRSEMNVSTLELGDSALYLCASSLDIRTDTQYFGPGTRLTVL.

The chain recombines TRBV6-1 with TRBJ1-4; no definite D call. V lost 5 bases and J lost 5, with 15 bases in between. CDR3 length: 15 residues. The germline V gene has CDR1 MNHNS and CDR2 SASEGT. The CDR3 nucleotides are TGTGCCAGCAGTCAATATTACGGCAAGAATGAAAAACTGTTTTTT. This gives the protein CASSQYYGKNEKLFF.

The rearrangement uses TRBV7-3 and TRBJ2-2, with D perhaps TRBD1 (5 bases). V lost 6 bases and J 3 bases, leaving 17 bases between the germline ends. Germline V lookup: CDR1 SGHTA, CDR2 FQGTGA. The CDR3 sequence is 16 residues long. CDR3 sequence (DNA): TGTGCCAGCAGTATGCGACAGTTTCCGTACACCGGGGAGCTGTTTTTT. Protein product: CASSMRQFPYTGELFF.

By proportion, this clonotype is medium-sized (0.01 to 0.1%). The chain combines TRBV6-2 or TRBV6-3 with TRBJ2-5; D ambiguous. CDR1 MNHEY and CDR2 SVGEGT come from the germline V gene. This CDR3 is 13 amino acids long. V lost 5 bases and J lost 4, with 11 bases in between. In DNA form, the CDR3 reads TGTGCCAGCAGTCCCACCACGGTAGAGACCCAGTACTTC. Protein: CASSPTTVETQYF.

The sample holds many counts of this clonotype. The chain carries TRBV6-1 and TRBJ1-2; a possible D gene is TRBD1 (5 bases). Germline CDR1 MNHNS, CDR2 SASEGT. V shed 0 bases and J shed 4 bases, with 12 bases lying between them. This CDR3 is built from 15 residues. CDR3 loop: CASSEAQGRGYGYTF. DNA of the CDR3: TGTGCCAGCAGTGAAGCGCAGGGACGGGGCTATGGCTACACCTTC.

In its sample, this clonotype was seen many times. The rearrangement joins TRBV9 to TRBJ2-5; D gene ambiguous. Germline values: CDR1 SGDLS, CDR2 YYNGEE. Trimming stripped 0 bases from V and 1 base from J, with 7 bases between. CDR3 length: 14 amino acids. The CDR3 DNA reads TGTGCCAGCAGCGTAGGGACGCTCCAAGAGACCCAGTACTTC. It specifies CASSVGTLQETQYF.

A few counts support this clonotype. One end of the junction fails to match germline, which may point to a read error. J is TRBJ1-4 and V is TRBV2; D remains ambiguous. CDR1 is SNHLY, CDR2 FYNNEI, per germline. The CDR3 totals 14 residues. CDR3 region: CASSDRGSSEKLLF. CDR3 coding DNA: TGTGCCAGCAGTGACCGGGGATCTAGTGAAAAACTGCTTTTT. The whole variable domain, remainder taken from reference TRBV2 and TRBJ1-4, is EPEVTQTPSHQVTQMGQEVILRCVPISNHLYFYWYRQILGQKVEFLVSFYNNEISEKSEIFDDQFSVERPDGSNFTLKIRSTKLEDSAMYFCASSDRGSSEKLLFGSGTQLSVL.

V is TRBV5-1 and J is TRBJ2-7, with TRBD2 as a possible D gene (5 bases). The CDR3 totals 15 residues. Per the germline V gene, CDR1 is SGHRS and CDR2 is YFSETQ. Trimming cost V 3 bases and J 5 bases, with 18 bases left between them. CDR3 in amino acids: CASSSGDTGFHEQYF. CDR3 coding DNA: TGCGCCAGCAGCTCCGGCGACACGGGGTTCCACGAGCAGTACTTC.

This clonotype has a count of ten or more. The rearrangement joins TRBV5-6 to TRBJ2-3, with D perhaps matching TRBD2 (6 bases). Germline V gene data show CDR1 as SGHDT and CDR2 as YYEEEE. The CDR3 has 14 amino acids. Trimming removed 2 bases at V and 2 bases at J, with 9 bases between. CDR3 region: CASSFGLHTDTQYF. CDR3 DNA: TGTGCCAGCAGCTTCGGACTACACACAGATACGCAGTATTTT.

This clonotype was counted at least ten times. Possible read error: a much larger clone is one base away. The chain joins TRBV20-1 to TRBJ1-5; D is ambiguous. Germline values: CDR1 DFQATT, CDR2 SNEGSKA (reference sequence). This CDR3 has 12 amino acids. The CDR3 region has the DNA TGCAGTGCTCCCGGTGTTAATCAGCCCCCGCATTTT. It codes for CSAPGVNQPPHF.